This T cell receptor (beta chain) was recovered during a study of cytomegalovirus exposure and HLA in healthy donors. The CDR3 loop spans 14 amino acids. Trimming pared 3 bases from V and 4 bases from J, leaving 13 bases between. The germline V gene has CDR1 MDHEN and CDR2 SYDVKM. Both 60 Vbeta primers and 13 Jbeta primers went into the PCR. Assay: immunoSEQ multiplex PCR; the TCRdb copy retains only in-frame clones and omits some. Of roughly 98,000 clones listed, around 77% are singletons. The TCR was taken from a man aged 40-55 years in good health and CMV-seronegative. The sample was PBMCs. V and J are TRBV28 and TRBJ2-7; a weak D match, TRBD2 (6 bases). The CDR3 coding sequence is TGTGCCAGCAGTTTTGGGGGGTCAAGGTACGAGCAGTACTTC. Its protein is CASSFGGSRYEQYF. Looking up the rest from reference TRBV28 and TRBJ2-7 gives the full variable domain: DVKVTQSSRYLVKRTGEKVFLECVQDMDHENMFWYRQDPGLGLRLIYFSYDVKMKEKGDIPEGYSVSREKKERFSLILESASTNQTSMYLCASSFGGSRYEQYFGPGTRLTVT.